These T cell receptor beta chains were read from a single sample in a study of blood T cell repertoires in COVID-19. Profiled with immunoSEQ multiplex PCR; TCRdb holds only in-frame clones, not every one. The sample yields hundreds of thousands of clones, around 85% seen once. Sequencing was performed on PBMCs or T cells enriched from blood (not recorded which). Receptors were obtained from a woman aged 35 to 49 who had recovered from COVID-19. The CDR3 runs from the conserved cysteine through the conserved F or W. A D gene is named only where the DNA matches it firmly.

V gene: TRBV7-3; D gene: NA; CDR3 protein: CASSPSRTNTEAFF
V gene: TRBV2; D gene: NA; CDR3 protein: CASSALRTTNQPQHF
V gene: TRBV7-9; D gene: NA; CDR3 protein: CASSFRGDGYEQYF
V gene: TRBV15; D gene: NA; CDR3 protein: CATSKGQGNSPLHF
V gene: TRBV5-1; D gene: TRBD2; CDR3 protein: CASSLGQASGRPRFHEQYF
V gene: TRBV2; D gene: NA; CDR3 protein: CASIEARVNTEAFF
V gene: TRBV10-3; D gene: NA; CDR3 protein: CAISEPLETGDSLSGYTF
V gene: TRBV7-2; D gene: NA; CDR3 protein: CASSLDGQMNTEAFF
V gene: TRBV6-5; D gene: NA; CDR3 protein: CASSYSRANNSPLHF
V gene: TRBV28; D gene: TRBD1; CDR3 protein: CASSSSRQGSYEQYF
V gene: TRBV19; D gene: NA; CDR3 protein: CASSIPTSSNQPQHF
V gene: TRBV2; D gene: NA; CDR3 protein: CASKGQGSVNTEAFF
V gene: TRBV2; D gene: TRBD2; CDR3 protein: CASSERGSGRDYEQYF
V gene: TRBV7-9; D gene: NA; CDR3 protein: CASSPSAAGRGVTDTQYF
V gene: TRBV4-3; D gene: TRBD2; CDR3 protein: CASSLGLAGGQGGETQYF
V gene: TRBV4-1; D gene: TRBD2; CDR3 protein: CASSHLTSGPYEQYF
V gene: TRBV11-2; D gene: TRBD2; CDR3 protein: CASSATGTSGGGIYNEQFF
V gene: TRBV7-3; D gene: NA; CDR3 protein: CASSDGRTSTDTQYF
V gene: TRBV4-3; D gene: NA; CDR3 protein: CASSPLGRTTDTQYF
V gene: TRBV19; D gene: NA; CDR3 protein: CASSPSGDYGYTF
V gene: TRBV15; D gene: NA; CDR3 protein: CATHKIGGRQETQYF
V gene: TRBV11-3; D gene: NA; CDR3 protein: CASSSPAGDGDEQFF
V gene: TRBV24-1; D gene: TRBD2; CDR3 protein: CATSDIPSSGGGSEETQYF
V gene: TRBV18; D gene: NA; CDR3 protein: CASSRRAPLEINEQFF
V gene: TRBV18; D gene: TRBD1; CDR3 protein: CASSPAGTGRTNEKLFF
V gene: TRBV13; D gene: TRBD2; CDR3 protein: CASSRGIPGLAGGSSYNEQFF
V gene: TRBV28; D gene: NA; CDR3 protein: CAAGSRNPPEQFF
V gene: TRBV20-1; D gene: NA; CDR3 protein: CSAPQADRQYF
V gene: TRBV20-1; D gene: NA; CDR3 protein: CSASYAYEQYF
V gene: TRBV7-9; D gene: TRBD1; CDR3 protein: CASSPTGGGEQYF
V gene: TRBV7-2; D gene: TRBD1; CDR3 protein: CASSFTGGETEAFF
V gene: TRBV7-2; D gene: TRBD1; CDR3 protein: CASSLATGGGYGYTF
V gene: TRBV7-2; D gene: NA; CDR3 protein: CASSLVGGQSYEQYF
V gene: TRBV19; D gene: TRBD1; CDR3 protein: CASSGMTGGETDTQYF
V gene: TRBV6-2/TRBV6-3; D gene: TRBD1; CDR3 protein: CASSPDLRGQAFF
V gene: TRBV2; D gene: TRBD1; CDR3 protein: CASSEEGTGHNEQYF
V gene: TRBV30; D gene: TRBD1; CDR3 protein: CAWVLRGQGTDTQYF
V gene: TRBV7-2; D gene: NA; CDR3 protein: CASSRDTGSSEKLFF
V gene: TRBV7-2; D gene: NA; CDR3 protein: CASSLDGNADTQYF
V gene: TRBV5-1; D gene: TRBD1; CDR3 protein: CASSSGLGQGVTQETQYF
V gene: TRBV5-6; D gene: TRBD1; CDR3 protein: CASSLGAGTGNIQYF
V gene: TRBV16; D gene: TRBD1; CDR3 protein: CASSQSKGRMGQDNYGYTF
V gene: TRBV5-1; D gene: TRBD1; CDR3 protein: CASSSLDRDHEQYF
V gene: TRBV28; D gene: TRBD2; CDR3 protein: CASRGTGGDTYLYEQYF
V gene: TRBV28; D gene: TRBD2; CDR3 protein: CASSLSSGRAFEQFF
V gene: TRBV11-1; D gene: TRBD2; CDR3 protein: CASSLSPAGDNEQFF
V gene: TRBV2; D gene: NA; CDR3 protein: CASKDTFANTGELFF
V gene: TRBV7-2; D gene: TRBD1; CDR3 protein: CASSPADRGTSGYTF
V gene: TRBV3-1/TRBV3-2; D gene: NA; CDR3 protein: CASGGKNEKLFF
V gene: TRBV24-1; D gene: TRBD1; CDR3 protein: CATSDRQGEGEKLFF
V gene: TRBV21-1; D gene: NA; CDR3 protein: CASSKGSRRARRTSETQYF
V gene: TRBV6-2/TRBV6-3; D gene: TRBD2; CDR3 protein: CASSFWRTSEETQYF
V gene: TRBV19; D gene: NA; CDR3 protein: CASSIGQGSGELFF
V gene: TRBV19; D gene: NA; CDR3 protein: CASSWRVLNTEAFF
V gene: TRBV6-5; D gene: NA; CDR3 protein: CASKKTANYGYTF
V gene: TRBV28; D gene: NA; CDR3 protein: CASRSVDRNTIYF
V gene: TRBV6-5; D gene: NA; CDR3 protein: CATADRVGGETQYF
V gene: TRBV27; D gene: NA; CDR3 protein: CASSPQVNTEAFF
V gene: TRBV10-2; D gene: TRBD2; CDR3 protein: CASSWTSGETQYF